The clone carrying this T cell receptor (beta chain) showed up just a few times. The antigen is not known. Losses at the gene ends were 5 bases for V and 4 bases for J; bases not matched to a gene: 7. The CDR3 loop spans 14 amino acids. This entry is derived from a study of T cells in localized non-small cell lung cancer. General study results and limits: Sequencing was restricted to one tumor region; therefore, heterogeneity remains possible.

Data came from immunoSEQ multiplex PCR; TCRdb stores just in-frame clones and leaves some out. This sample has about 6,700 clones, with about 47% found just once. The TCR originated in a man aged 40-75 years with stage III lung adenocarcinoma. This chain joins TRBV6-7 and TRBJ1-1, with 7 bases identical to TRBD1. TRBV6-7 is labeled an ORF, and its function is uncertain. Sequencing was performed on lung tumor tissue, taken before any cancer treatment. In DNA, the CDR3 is TGTGCCAGCAGTGAAACAGGGGAGGGCACTGAAGCTTTCTTT. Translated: CASSETGEGTEAFF.